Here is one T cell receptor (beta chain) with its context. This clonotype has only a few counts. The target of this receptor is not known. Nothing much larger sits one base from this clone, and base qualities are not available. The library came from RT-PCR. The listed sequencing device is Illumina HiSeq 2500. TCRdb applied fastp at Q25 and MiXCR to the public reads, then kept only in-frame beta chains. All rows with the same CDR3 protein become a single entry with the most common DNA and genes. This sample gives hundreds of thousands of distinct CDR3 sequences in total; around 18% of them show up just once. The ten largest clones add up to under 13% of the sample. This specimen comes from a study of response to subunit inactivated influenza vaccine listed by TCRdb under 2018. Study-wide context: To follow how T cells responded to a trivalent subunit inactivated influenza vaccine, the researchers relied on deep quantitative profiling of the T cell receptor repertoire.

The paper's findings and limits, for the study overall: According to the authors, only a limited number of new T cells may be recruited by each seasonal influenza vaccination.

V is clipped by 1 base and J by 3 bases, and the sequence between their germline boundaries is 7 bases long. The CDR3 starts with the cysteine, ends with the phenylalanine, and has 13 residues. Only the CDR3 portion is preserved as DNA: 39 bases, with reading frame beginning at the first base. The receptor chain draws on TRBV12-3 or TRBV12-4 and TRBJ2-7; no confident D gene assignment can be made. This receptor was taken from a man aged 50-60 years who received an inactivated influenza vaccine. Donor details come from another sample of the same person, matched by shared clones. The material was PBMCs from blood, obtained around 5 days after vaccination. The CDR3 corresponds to CASSLDHGYEQYF. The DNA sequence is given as TGTGCCAGCAGTTTAGATCACGGCTACGAGCAGTACTTC.